A selection of T cell receptor beta chains follows, all from one sample in a study of T cells expressing NK-cell markers. Using the 5' RACE reads, TCRdb records one entry per CDR3 protein without DNA. Its table lists a few hundred thousand distinct CDR3 sequences. The sample comprised blood T cells: a sorted CD56 or NKG2C T cell subset, CD4+ or CD8+ T cells, or bulk PBMC T cells (not recorded which). These receptors were taken from a man younger than 35 in good health. The CDR3 runs from the conserved cysteine through the conserved F or W. The order of the fields is V gene, J gene, CDR3 protein.

v_gene: TRBV6-1
j_gene: TRBJ2-7
CDR3aa: CASRLTLSGYEQYF

v_gene: TRBV28
j_gene: TRBJ2-3
CDR3aa: CASTFGTSGFSTDTQYF

v_gene: TRBV4-3
j_gene: TRBJ1-3
CDR3aa: CASSQDRAVGSGNTIYF

v_gene: TRBV10-3
j_gene: TRBJ2-1
CDR3aa: CATLISGSLGPEQFF

v_gene: TRBV7-9
j_gene: TRBJ2-7
CDR3aa: CASSRGPTGYEQYF

v_gene: TRBV5-1
j_gene: TRBJ2-7
CDR3aa: CASSSSGTFGEQYF

v_gene: TRBV7-3
j_gene: TRBJ2-1
CDR3aa: CASRLAGGGYNEQFF

v_gene: TRBV7-3
j_gene: TRBJ2-3
CDR3aa: CASSPQPPQVAISTDTQYF

v_gene: TRBV12-3/TRBV12-4
j_gene: TRBJ1-2
CDR3aa: CASSLRQHYGYTF

v_gene: TRBV4-2
j_gene: TRBJ2-2
CDR3aa: CASGLLAGASTGELFF

v_gene: TRBV20-1
j_gene: TRBJ2-2
CDR3aa: CSARDRDRGGGELFF

v_gene: TRBV28
j_gene: TRBJ2-1
CDR3aa: CASSLMGRDYNEQFF

v_gene: TRBV7-8
j_gene: TRBJ2-5
CDR3aa: CASSTQQGGGETQYF

v_gene: TRBV29-1
j_gene: TRBJ2-2
CDR3aa: CSAGSSERVGELFF

v_gene: TRBV5-1
j_gene: TRBJ2-2
CDR3aa: CASSSNFEWTGELFF